This entry lists 2 T cell receptor beta chains sequenced from one sample in a study of blood T cell repertoires in COVID-19. Data came from immunoSEQ multiplex PCR; TCRdb stores just in-frame clones and leaves some out. The sample holds fewer than 200,000 clones, 75% to 80% seen once. Sequenced input: peripheral blood. The receptors come from a woman in her seventies with acute or convalescent COVID-19.

V is TRBV18 and J is TRBJ1-1; no reliable D call. V was clipped by 2 bases and J by 0 bases, with 7 bases between them. The CDR3 consists of 14 residues. Germline V gives CDR1 KGHSH, CDR2 LQKENI. CDR3: CASSPTTLNTEAFF. The CDR3 DNA follows: TGTGCCAGCTCACCAACTACCCTGAACACTGAAGCTTTCTTT.

The rearrangement joins TRBV13 to TRBJ2-3, with D perhaps TRBD1 (5 bases). V shed 3 bases and J shed 1 base, with 14 bases lying between them. From germline, CDR1 is PRHDT and CDR2 FYEKMQ (reference sequence). The length of the CDR3 is 16 residues. CDR3 DNA: TGTGCCAGCAGCTTCCGCAGGGCCAGGGGCACAGATACGCAGTATTTT. It specifies CASSFRRARGTDTQYF.